One sample yielded the 4 T cell receptor beta chains listed below, sequenced in a study of T cell responses to AZD1222 COVID-19 vaccine. Some clones are missing from TCRdb's copy, which holds only in-frame ones; the method was immunoSEQ multiplex PCR. The sample shows some 150,000 clones, around 90% of them seen only once. This material consisted of peripheral blood, taken on day 0 of AZD1222 vaccination. The receptors were sampled from an adult in good health.

In this sample, this clone turned up once. The V call is TRBV4-2, the J call TRBJ2-5; tentatively, D is TRBD2 (7 bases). The CDR3 extends over 17 amino acids. Deletions cut 0 bases from V and 3 bases from J, with 17 bases between. The germline V gene encodes CDR1 LGHNA and CDR2 YNFKEQ. The CDR3 DNA reads TGTGCCAGCAGCCAAGAGGTGGCGTCGGGGGGCGAAGAGACCCAGTACTTC. Its protein is CASSQEVASGGEETQYF.

This chain joins TRBV19 and TRBJ1-5; no clear D gene. The germline V gene encodes CDR1 LNHDA and CDR2 SQIVND (reference sequence). Trimming shortened V by 1 base and J by 8 bases, and 15 bases separated the two germline ends. The CDR3 extends over 15 amino acids. In DNA form, the CDR3 reads TGTGCCAGTAGTATAGGTAGATTGGTGGGTAAGCCCCAGCATTTT. It encodes CASSIGRLVGKPQHF.

The J gene is TRBJ2-3, the V gene TRBV5-4; 11 bases are shared with TRBD2. CDR1 is SGHNT, CDR2 YYREEE, per germline (reference sequence). The CDR3 contains 17 residues. The junction had 11 bases not matched to a gene; V was cut back by 6 bases and J by 2 bases. CDR3 sequence reads: CASTRALAGAITDTQYF. As DNA, the CDR3 is TGTGCCAGCACCCGAGCACTAGCGGGGGCTATCACAGATACGCAGTATTTT.

V usage is TRBV28 and J usage is TRBJ2-3; 9 bases map to TRBD2. The CDR3 runs 14 residues. Germline CDR1 MDHEN, CDR2 SYDVKM. V shed 7 bases and J 3 bases; nucleotides not matched to a gene: 5. The chain's CDR3 is CASTLAGVTDTQYF. DNA of the CDR3: TGTGCCAGCACCTTAGCGGGAGTGACAGATACGCAGTATTTT.